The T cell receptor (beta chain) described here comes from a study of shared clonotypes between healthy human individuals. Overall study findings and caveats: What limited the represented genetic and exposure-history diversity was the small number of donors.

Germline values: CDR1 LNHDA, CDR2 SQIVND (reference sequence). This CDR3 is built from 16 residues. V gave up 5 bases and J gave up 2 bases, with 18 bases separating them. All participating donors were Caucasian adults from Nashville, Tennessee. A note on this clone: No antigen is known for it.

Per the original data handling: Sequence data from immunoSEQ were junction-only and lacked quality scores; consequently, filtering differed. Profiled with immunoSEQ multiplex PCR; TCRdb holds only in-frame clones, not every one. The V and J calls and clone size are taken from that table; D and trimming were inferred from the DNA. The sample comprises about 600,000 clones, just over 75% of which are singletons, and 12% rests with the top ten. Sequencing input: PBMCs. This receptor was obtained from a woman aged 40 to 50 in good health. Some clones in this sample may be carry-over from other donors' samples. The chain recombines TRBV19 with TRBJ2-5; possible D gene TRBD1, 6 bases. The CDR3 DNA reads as TGTGCCAGTAGTCCGCTCCGACAGGTAGAACAAGAGACCCAGTACTTC. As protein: CASSPLRQVEQETQYF. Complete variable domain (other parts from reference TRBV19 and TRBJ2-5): DGGITQSPKYLFRKEGQNVTLSCEQNLNHDAMYWYRQDPGQGLRLIYYSQIVNDFQKGDIAEGYSVSREKKESFPLTVTSAQKNPTAFYLCASSPLRQVEQETQYFGPGTRLLVL.